The 30 T cell receptor beta chains in this list originate from one sample, sequenced in a study of blood T cell repertoires in COVID-19. The table came from immunoSEQ multiplex PCR; TCRdb's copy has only in-frame clones and leaves some out. This table holds 140,000 to 150,000 clones, around 89% found once. The sequencing input was peripheral blood. These TCRs come from a human donor with COVID-19, enrolled during active disease. The donor label of this sample is uncertain.

The chain recombines TRBV7-9 with TRBJ2-3; D possibly corresponds to TRBD2 (6 bases). Germline CDR1 and CDR2: SEHNR and FQNEAQ (reference sequence). CDR3 length equals 15 residues. The V and J ends lost 4 bases and 2 bases respectively, with 13 bases between them. CDR3 sequence reads: CASSSRGDPTDTQYF. For the CDR3, the DNA is TGTGCCAGCAGCTCCCGCGGGGACCCCACAGATACGCAGTATTTT.

The CDR3 loop is CASSFIGSREAFF. The CDR3 DNA reads TGTGCCAGCAGTTTTATCGGGTCCAGAGAAGCTTTCTTT. The chain has TRBV27 and TRBJ1-1, with D hard to call. Trimming shortened V by 3 bases and J by 8 bases, and 13 bases separated the two germline ends. This CDR3 has 13 residues. Germline-derived CDR1 and CDR2 are MNHEY and SMNVEV (reference sequence).

The genes are TRBV19 and TRBJ2-5, with a tentative D call TRBD1 (6 bases). V lost 8 bases, J lost 4 bases, and 11 bases lay in between. There are 12 residues in the CDR3. Germline CDR1 reads LNHDA; CDR2 reads SQIVND (reference sequence). The CDR3 bases are TGTGCCAGTGCGACAGGCGGAGAGACCCAGTACTTC. This translates into CASATGGETQYF. Full variable domain (outside the CDR3, taken from reference TRBV19 and TRBJ2-5): DGGITQSPKYLFRKEGQNVTLSCEQNLNHDAMYWYRQDPGQGLRLIYYSQIVNDFQKGDIAEGYSVSREKKESFPLTVTSAQKNPTAFYLCASATGGETQYFGPGTRLLVL.

This chain connects TRBV6-5 to TRBJ1-1; 10 bases are a match to TRBD1. CDR1 and CDR2 (germline): MNHEY, SVGAGI. The V gene end was trimmed by 6 bases and the J gene end by 5 bases; junction bases not matched to a gene: 9. This CDR3 is 15 amino acids long. The CDR3 is CASRGQGWRETEAFF. The DNA for the CDR3 is TGTGCCAGCAGGGGACAGGGGTGGAGGGAGACTGAAGCTTTCTTT.

This chain links TRBV30 with TRBJ2-5; 9 bases line up with TRBD1. V shed 5 bases, J shed 4 bases, and the junction held 2 bases outside the gene matches. Germline V gene lookup returns CDR1 GTSNPN and CDR2 SVGIG (reference sequence). The CDR3 sequence is 12 residues long. CDR3 nucleotide sequence: TGTGCCTGGGCGACAGGGGGAGAGACCCAGTACTTC. It yields the protein CAWATGGETQYF.

The rearrangement uses TRBV6-5 and TRBJ2-5; D not resolved. V was clipped by 6 bases and J by 5 bases, with 16 bases between them. The CDR3 consists of 14 residues. Germline V gene sequence: CDR1 MNHEY, CDR2 SVGAGI. CDR3 sequence: CASSPEPPAETQYF. CDR3 sequence (DNA): TGTGCCAGCAGCCCCGAGCCCCCAGCGGAGACCCAGTACTTC.

The chain employs TRBV19 and TRBJ2-7, with TRBD1 as a possible D gene (6 bases). This CDR3 is 14 amino acids long. Germline lookup yields CDR1 LNHDA and CDR2 SQIVND (reference sequence). V was pared by 9 bases and J by 1 base, with 16 bases between. This CDR3 is CASCMAGDSYEQYF. CDR3 bases: TGTGCCAGCTGTATGGCAGGGGATTCCTACGAGCAGTACTTC.

CDR3 DNA sequence: TGTGCCAGCGGGGGGGGCGCGGGTGGGCCCCAGCATTTT. Translation gives CASGGGAGGPQHF. The chain recombines TRBV7-9 with TRBJ1-5; D is possibly TRBD1 (6 bases). Trimming took off 8 bases at V and 9 bases at J, with 17 bases between the two ends. CDR3 length equals 13 residues. Per the germline V gene, CDR1 is SEHNR and CDR2 is FQNEAQ (reference sequence).

This chain uses TRBV25-1 with TRBJ2-1; 13 bases map to TRBD2. The length of the CDR3 is 16 residues. Germline trimming cut 7 bases from V and 9 bases from J; bases unmatched to any gene: 12. The V gene's germline CDR1 is MGHDK and CDR2 SYGVNS. The CDR3 here is CASTQGLAGPRGEQFF. As DNA, the CDR3 is TGTGCCAGCACCCAGGGACTAGCGGGGCCGCGGGGTGAGCAGTTCTTC. The variable domain in full, completed from reference TRBV25-1 and TRBJ2-1, reads EADIYQTPRYLVIGTGKKITLECSQTMGHDKMYWYQQDPGMELHLIHYSYGVNSTEKGDLSSESTVSRIRTEHFPLTLESARPSHTSQYLCASTQGLAGPRGEQFFGPGTRLTVL.

The chain's CDR3 is CASSLARSGNTIYF. The CDR3 bases are TGTGCCAGCAGCTTAGCCCGCTCTGGAAACACCATATATTTT. The chain couples TRBV7-9 to TRBJ1-3; D is uncertain. Germline V CDR1 and CDR2: SEHNR, FQNEAQ (reference sequence). The CDR3 covers 14 residues. V was clipped by 0 bases and J by 0 bases, with 3 bases between them.

CDR3 sequence reads: CAIRPGNGNTGELFF. The CDR3 nucleotides read TGTGCCATCAGGCCAGGGAATGGAAACACCGGGGAGCTGTTTTTT. This rearrangement joins TRBV10-3 to TRBJ2-2; D may be TRBD1 (5 bases). The CDR3 is made up of 15 amino acids. V lost 6 bases to trimming and J lost 2 bases, with 13 bases between them. CDR1 and CDR2 from the germline V gene are ENHRY and SYGVKD.

This clone appeared a single time. The chain recombines TRBV6-5 with TRBJ2-1; the D gene is possibly TRBD1 (5 bases). From germline, CDR1 is MNHEY and CDR2 SVGAGI. Trimming cost V 6 bases and J 4 bases, with 10 bases left between them. The CDR3 length is 13 residues. CDR3 in amino acids: CASRIQGYNEQFF. The CDR3 nucleotides read TGTGCCAGCAGGATTCAGGGTTACAATGAGCAGTTCTTC.

This clone was counted only a few times. The V gene is TRBV21-1, the J gene TRBJ2-5; the table's D call of TRBD1 was not tested on the DNA. TRBV21-1 is recorded as a pseudogene. The length of the CDR3 is 16 residues. CDR3 bases: TGTGCCAGCAGCAAAGTGGGCAGGGGGCCTAGAGAGACCCAGTACTTC. It translates to CASSKVGRGPRETQYF.

The J gene is TRBJ1-2, the V gene TRBV28; D uncertain. The CDR3 extends over 14 amino acids. V was shortened by 1 base and J by 2 bases, with 8 bases between the two germline ends. CDR1 MDHEN and CDR2 SYDVKM come from the germline V gene. The CDR3 protein is CASSLLWENYGYTF. The CDR3, as DNA: TGTGCCAGCAGTTTATTGTGGGAGAACTATGGCTACACCTTC.

The chain recombines TRBV6-1 with TRBJ2-2, with D maybe TRBD2 (5 bases). V was shortened by 2 bases and J by 8 bases, with 12 bases between the two germline ends. This CDR3 comprises 14 residues. The germline V gene encodes CDR1 MNHNS and CDR2 SASEGT. The CDR3 region has the DNA TGTGCCAGCAGTGAAAGAGGGCTAGGAGGGGAGCTGTTTTTT. Translated: CASSERGLGGELFF.

The genes are TRBV7-3 and TRBJ2-3, with D possibly TRBD2 on 5 matching bases. Germline V gives CDR1 SGHTA, CDR2 FQGTGA. The CDR3 extends over 15 amino acids. V dropped 6 bases and J dropped 0 bases, with 13 bases sitting between them. CDR3 coding DNA: TGTGCCAGCAGGAGAGGGCGTGCTAGCACAGATACGCAGTATTTT. Its protein product is CASRRGRASTDTQYF.

This chain connects TRBV5-1 to TRBJ2-3; perhaps TRBD1 as D (6 bases). Trimming took 5 bases from V and 4 from J, leaving 14 bases between them. Germline V gives CDR1 SGHRS, CDR2 YFSETQ. The CDR3 consists of 14 residues. The CDR3 DNA reads as TGCGCCAGCAGGGGATCACAGGGCGCAGATACGCAGTATTTT. Translating gives CASRGSQGADTQYF.

This clone was counted a few times. The J gene is TRBJ2-6, the V gene TRBV10-3; D possibly corresponds to TRBD1 (5 bases). The V gene's germline CDR1 is ENHRY and CDR2 SYGVKD. The CDR3 covers 18 residues. Trimming stripped 6 bases from V and 0 bases from J, with 18 bases between. In DNA, the CDR3 is TGTGCCATCAGCCGACAGAACTTGGCGGCCTCTGGGGCCAACGTCCTGACTTTC. As protein: CAISRQNLAASGANVLTF.

V is TRBV5-1 and J is TRBJ2-3; TRBD1 is a possible D gene (5 bases). Trimming shortened V by 2 bases and J by 3 bases, and 7 bases separated the two germline ends. CDR1 is SGHRS and CDR2 is YFSETQ in the germline V gene. This CDR3 is built from 13 residues. CDR3 in DNA: TGCGCCAGCAGCTTTGGGGCGACAGATACGCAGTATTTT. Protein: CASSFGATDTQYF.

The sample holds a few counts of this clone. The chain carries TRBV19 and TRBJ1-4; 8 bases line up with TRBD1. Germline CDR1 is LNHDA and CDR2 is SQIVND (reference sequence). V dropped 3 bases and J dropped 4; count of bases not matched to a gene: 4. The CDR3 length is 15 residues. CDR3 loop: CASSMTGEVNEKLFF. CDR3 DNA: TGTGCCAGTAGTATGACAGGGGAGGTTAATGAAAAACTGTTTTTT.

The chain uses TRBV7-9 and TRBJ1-2; no firm D call. The CDR3 runs to 13 residues. V lost 7 bases and J lost 4, with 13 bases in between. Germline V gene sequence: CDR1 SEHNR, CDR2 FQNEAQ (reference sequence). The CDR3 DNA reads as TGTGCCAGCACACCGGGTGCCTCCTATGGCTACACCTTC. Translated, it gives CASTPGASYGYTF.

The chain recombines TRBV4-1 with TRBJ2-1, with D possibly TRBD1 on 5 matching bases. The CDR3 has 19 residues. V lost 0 bases to trimming and J lost 0 bases, with 18 bases between them. Germline CDR1 is MGHRA and CDR2 is YSYEKL. CDR3 sequence reads: CASSQDSGRQITSYNEQFF. CDR3 sequence (DNA): TGCGCCAGCAGCCAAGATTCGGGCAGACAGATAACCTCCTACAATGAGCAGTTCTTC.

The rearrangement joins TRBV2 to TRBJ1-2; no reliable D call. The CDR3 has 13 residues. Deletions cut 4 bases from V and 4 bases from J, with 10 bases between. Germline values: CDR1 SNHLY, CDR2 FYNNEI. CDR3 protein: CASSGMEFYGYTF. CDR3 coding DNA: TGTGCCAGCAGTGGGATGGAGTTCTATGGCTACACCTTC.

This sequence joins TRBV10-3 and TRBJ1-6; 11 bases map to TRBD1. The CDR3 sequence is 13 residues long. V trimming: 6 bases; J trimming: 8 bases; junction bases outside the gene matches: 0. From germline, CDR1 is ENHRY and CDR2 SYGVKD. The CDR3 DNA is TGTGCCATCAGGGGACAGGGGGATTCACCCCTCCACTTT. Translating gives CAIRGQGDSPLHF.

This clone was counted a single time. This chain uses TRBV6-5 with TRBJ1-6; no clear D. V lost 7 bases and J 7 bases, leaving 11 bases between the germline ends. The germline gives CDR1 MNHEY, CDR2 SVGAGI. This CDR3 has 13 amino acids. CDR3 region: CASKGPGNSPLHF. CDR3 nucleotide sequence: TGTGCCAGCAAGGGTCCGGGGAATTCACCCCTCCACTTT.

This chain connects TRBV6-1 to TRBJ1-3, with a weak D call TRBD1 (6 bases). Trimming stripped 1 base from V and 1 base from J, with 14 bases between. The CDR3 consists of 17 residues. Germline V CDR1 and CDR2: MNHNS, SASEGT. The chain's CDR3 is CASSEDRVVVSGNTIYF. CDR3 bases: TGTGCCAGCAGTGAAGACAGGGTTGTTGTATCTGGAAACACCATATATTTT.

The chain employs TRBV19 and TRBJ1-3, with D possibly being TRBD1 (5 bases). V lost 7 bases and J lost 4, with 11 bases in between. In germline, CDR1 is LNHDA, CDR2 SQIVND (reference sequence). The length of the CDR3 is 13 residues. The CDR3 DNA reads as TGTGCCAGTAACAGGCTTACCGGAAACACCATATATTTT. The encoded protein is CASNRLTGNTIYF. The complete variable domain, with remaining parts taken from reference TRBV19 and TRBJ1-3, reads DGGITQSPKYLFRKEGQNVTLSCEQNLNHDAMYWYRQDPGQGLRLIYYSQIVNDFQKGDIAEGYSVSREKKESFPLTVTSAQKNPTAFYLCASNRLTGNTIYFGEGSWLTVV.

V is TRBV11-2 and J is TRBJ2-7; weak D call: TRBD1 (6 bases). This CDR3 spans 13 amino acids. V lost 5 bases to trimming and J lost 1 base, with 9 bases between them. CDR1 is SGHAT and CDR2 is FQNNGV in the germline V gene. CDR3 sequence reads: CASSKDRSYEQYF. The CDR3 bases are TGTGCCAGCAGCAAGGACAGATCCTACGAGCAGTACTTC.

The V call is TRBV5-1, the J call TRBJ2-5; D unresolved. CDR3 size: 14 residues. Germline V gene sequence: CDR1 SGHRS, CDR2 YFSETQ. V dropped 0 bases and J dropped 1 base, with 7 bases sitting between them. The CDR3 DNA follows: TGCGCCAGCAGCTTGGGCGTGCGCCAAGAGACCCAGTACTTC. Protein sequence: CASSLGVRQETQYF.

A few counts support this clone. The J gene is TRBJ2-7, the V gene TRBV5-1, with 7 bases matching TRBD1. The ends lost 2 bases at V and 3 bases at J; junction bases unmatched: 11. Germline CDR1 is SGHRS and CDR2 is YFSETQ. The CDR3 length is 16 residues. CDR3 protein: CASSFAQTGSYYEQYF. CDR3 nucleotides: TGCGCCAGCAGCTTCGCCCAGACAGGGAGTTACTACGAGCAGTACTTC.